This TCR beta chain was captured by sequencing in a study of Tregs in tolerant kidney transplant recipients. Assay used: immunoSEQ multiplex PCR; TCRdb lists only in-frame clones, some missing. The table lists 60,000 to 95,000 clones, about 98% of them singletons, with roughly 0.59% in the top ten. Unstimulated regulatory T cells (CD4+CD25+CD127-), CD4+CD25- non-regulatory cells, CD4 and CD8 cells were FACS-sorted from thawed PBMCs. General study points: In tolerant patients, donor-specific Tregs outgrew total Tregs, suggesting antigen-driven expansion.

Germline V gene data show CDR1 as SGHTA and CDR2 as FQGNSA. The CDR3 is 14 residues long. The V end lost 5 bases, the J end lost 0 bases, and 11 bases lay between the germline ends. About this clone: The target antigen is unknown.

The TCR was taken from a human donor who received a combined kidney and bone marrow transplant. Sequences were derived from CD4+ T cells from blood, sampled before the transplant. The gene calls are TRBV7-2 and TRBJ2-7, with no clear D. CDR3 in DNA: TGTGCCAGCAGCCCTTCGCGGTCCTCCTACGAGCAGTACTTC. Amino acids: CASSPSRSSYEQYF.